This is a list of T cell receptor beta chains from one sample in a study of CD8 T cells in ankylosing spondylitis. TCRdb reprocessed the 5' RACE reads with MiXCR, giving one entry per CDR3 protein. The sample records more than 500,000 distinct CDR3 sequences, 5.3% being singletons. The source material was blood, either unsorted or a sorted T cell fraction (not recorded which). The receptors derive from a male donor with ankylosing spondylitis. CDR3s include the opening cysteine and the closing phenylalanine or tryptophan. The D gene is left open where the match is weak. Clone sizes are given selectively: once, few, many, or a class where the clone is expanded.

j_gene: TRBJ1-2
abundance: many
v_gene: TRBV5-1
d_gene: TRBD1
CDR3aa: CASSLAGQNYGYTF
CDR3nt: TGCGCCAGCAGCTTGGCGGGACAGAACTATGGCTACACCTTC

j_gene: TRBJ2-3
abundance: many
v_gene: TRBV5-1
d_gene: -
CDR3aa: CASRGRTSTDTQYF
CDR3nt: TGCGCCAGCAGGGGACGGACTAGCACAGATACGCAGTATTTT

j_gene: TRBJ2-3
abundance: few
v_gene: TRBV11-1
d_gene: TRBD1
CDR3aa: CASSLQDRVYPLSPDTQYF
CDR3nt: TGTGCCAGCAGCTTACAGGACAGGGTTTACCCATTATCCCCAGATACGCAGTATTTT

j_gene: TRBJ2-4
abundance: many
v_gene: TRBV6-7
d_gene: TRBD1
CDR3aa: CASTRTGPKNIQYF
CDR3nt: TGTGCCAGCACCAGGACAGGACCCAAAAACATTCAGTACTTC

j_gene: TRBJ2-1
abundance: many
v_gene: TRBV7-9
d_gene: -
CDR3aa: CASDGRTHSNEQFF
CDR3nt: TGTGCCAGCGACGGGCGGACCCATAGCAATGAGCAGTTCTTC

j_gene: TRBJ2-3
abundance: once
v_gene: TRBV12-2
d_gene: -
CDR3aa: CASRLVYSPDTQYF
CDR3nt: TGTGCAAGTCGCTTAGTATATTCACCAGATACGCAGTATTTT

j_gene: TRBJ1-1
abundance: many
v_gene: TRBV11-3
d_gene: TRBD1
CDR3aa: CASSPGTGGVSNTEAFF
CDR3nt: TGTGCCAGCAGCCCAGGGACAGGGGGCGTTTCGAACACTGAAGCTTTCTTT

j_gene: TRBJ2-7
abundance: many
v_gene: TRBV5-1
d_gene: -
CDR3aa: CASSLVAGTYEQYF
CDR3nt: TGCGCCAGCAGCTTGGTTGCAGGGACCTACGAGCAGTACTTC

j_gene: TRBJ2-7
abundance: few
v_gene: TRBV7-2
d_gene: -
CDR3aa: CASSLGGTAEQYF
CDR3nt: TGTGCCAGCAGCTTAGGGGGGACGGCCGAGCAGTACTTC

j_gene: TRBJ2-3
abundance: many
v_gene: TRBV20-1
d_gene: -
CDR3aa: CSALMNTDTQYF
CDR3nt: TGCAGTGCTCTAATGAACACAGATACGCAGTATTTT

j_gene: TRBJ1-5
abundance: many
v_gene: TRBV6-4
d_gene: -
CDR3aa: CASSEVGGSPQHF
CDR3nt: TGTGCCAGCAGTGAGGTAGGGGGATCGCCCCAGCATTTT

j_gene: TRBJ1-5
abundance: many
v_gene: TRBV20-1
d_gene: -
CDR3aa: CSARDLGPTNQPQHF
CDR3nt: TGCAGTGCTAGAGATCTGGGACCGACGAATCAGCCCCAGCATTTT

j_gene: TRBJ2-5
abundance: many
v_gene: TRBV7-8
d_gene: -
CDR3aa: CASSIRQSQETQYF
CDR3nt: TGTGCCAGCAGCATTCGACAGTCCCAAGAGACCCAGTACTTC

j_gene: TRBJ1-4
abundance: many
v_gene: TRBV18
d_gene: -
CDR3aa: CASSHDNQDEKLFF
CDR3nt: TGTGCCAGCTCACACGACAATCAGGATGAAAAACTGTTTTTT

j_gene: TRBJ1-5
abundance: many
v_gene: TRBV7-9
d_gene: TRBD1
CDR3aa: CASSSSTGEQPQHF
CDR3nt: TGTGCCAGCAGCTCCTCAACAGGGGAGCAGCCCCAGCATTTT

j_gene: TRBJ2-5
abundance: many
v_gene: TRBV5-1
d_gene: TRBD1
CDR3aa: CASSWEGTVRETQYF
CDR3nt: TGCGCCAGCAGCTGGGAAGGGACAGTGCGGGAGACCCAGTACTTC

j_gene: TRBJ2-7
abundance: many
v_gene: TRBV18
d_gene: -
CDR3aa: CASSAGGYEQYF
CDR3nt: TGTGCCAGCTCAGCTGGGGGTTACGAGCAGTACTTC

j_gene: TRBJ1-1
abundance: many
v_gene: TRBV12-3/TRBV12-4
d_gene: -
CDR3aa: CASSHSDTEAFF
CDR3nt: TGTGCCAGCAGTCACTCAGACACTGAAGCTTTCTTT

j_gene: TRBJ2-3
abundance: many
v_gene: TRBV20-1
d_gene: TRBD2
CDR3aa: CSASRVRTSGSTDTQYF
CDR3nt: TGCAGTGCTAGCCGAGTCCGGACTAGCGGATCCACAGATACGCAGTATTTT

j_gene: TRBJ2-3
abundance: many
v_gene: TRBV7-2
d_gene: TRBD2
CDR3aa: CASSLDAGGTDTQYF
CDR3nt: TGTGCCAGCAGCTTAGATGCGGGAGGCACAGATACGCAGTATTTT

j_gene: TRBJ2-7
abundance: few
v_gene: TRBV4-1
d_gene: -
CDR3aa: CASSQDLWSARLEQYF
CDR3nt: TGCGCCAGCAGCCAAGATTTGTGGTCCGCCCGGCTCGAGCAGTACTTC

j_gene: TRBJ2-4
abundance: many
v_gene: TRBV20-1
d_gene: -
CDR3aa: CSATPGGKGKNIQYF
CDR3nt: TGCAGTGCTACGCCCGGGGGCAAAGGCAAAAACATTCAGTACTTC

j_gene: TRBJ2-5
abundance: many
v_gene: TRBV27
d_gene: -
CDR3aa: CASRGLELGQETQYF
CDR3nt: TGTGCCAGCAGGGGGCTTGAGTTGGGGCAAGAGACCCAGTACTTC

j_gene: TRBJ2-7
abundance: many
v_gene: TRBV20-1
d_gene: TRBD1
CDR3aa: CSASHPRTGAYEQYF
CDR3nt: TGCAGTGCTAGCCATCCCCGAACAGGGGCCTACGAGCAGTACTTC

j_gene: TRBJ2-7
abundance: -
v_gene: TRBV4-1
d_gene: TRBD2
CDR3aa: CASSRTSGTEAYEQYF
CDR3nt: TGCGCCAGCAGCCGGACAAGCGGGACCGAGGCCTACGAGCAGTACTTC

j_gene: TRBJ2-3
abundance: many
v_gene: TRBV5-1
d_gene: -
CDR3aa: CASSLSEASTDTQYF
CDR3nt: TGCGCCAGCAGCTTGTCGGAGGCAAGCACAGATACGCAGTATTTT

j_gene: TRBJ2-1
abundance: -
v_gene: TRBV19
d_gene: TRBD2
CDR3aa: CASKREASYNEQFF
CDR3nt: TGTGCCAGCAAGCGGGAGGCCTCCTACAATGAGCAGTTCTTC

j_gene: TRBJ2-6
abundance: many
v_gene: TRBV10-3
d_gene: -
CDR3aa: CAIRLTGNSGANVLTF
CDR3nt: TGTGCCATCAGACTTACAGGGAACTCTGGGGCCAACGTCCTGACTTTC

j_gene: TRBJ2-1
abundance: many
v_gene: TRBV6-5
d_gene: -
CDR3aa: CASSTTRGYNEQFF
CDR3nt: TGTGCCAGCAGCACTACGAGAGGGTACAATGAGCAGTTCTTC